The clone carrying this TCR beta chain was seen only once. This record belongs to a study of T cell responses to AZD1222 COVID-19 vaccine. Assay used: immunoSEQ multiplex PCR; TCRdb lists only in-frame clones, some missing. The sample yields 75,000 to 95,000 clones, roughly 85% seen once. The sequencing used peripheral blood, collected 28 days after the second AZD1222 dose. This receptor was obtained from an adult who received the AZD1222 COVID-19 vaccine.

The CDR3: CASSPRGGFQAFF. In nucleotides, the CDR3 is TGTGCCAGCTCACCGCGCGGGGGATTCCAAGCTTTCTTT. V gene TRBV18 combines with J gene TRBJ1-1; perhaps TRBD1 as D (5 bases). Between the trimmed V and J ends, which lost 3 bases and 9 bases, there was a span of 14 bases. The length of the CDR3 is 13 residues. Germline CDR1 KGHSH, CDR2 LQKENI. Filled out from reference TRBV18 and TRBJ1-1, the complete variable domain reads NAGVMQNPRHLVRRRGQEARLRCSPMKGHSHVYWYRQLPEEGLKFMVYLQKENIIDESGMPKERFSAEFPKEGPSILRIQQVVRGDSAAYFCASSPRGGFQAFFGQGTRLTVV.